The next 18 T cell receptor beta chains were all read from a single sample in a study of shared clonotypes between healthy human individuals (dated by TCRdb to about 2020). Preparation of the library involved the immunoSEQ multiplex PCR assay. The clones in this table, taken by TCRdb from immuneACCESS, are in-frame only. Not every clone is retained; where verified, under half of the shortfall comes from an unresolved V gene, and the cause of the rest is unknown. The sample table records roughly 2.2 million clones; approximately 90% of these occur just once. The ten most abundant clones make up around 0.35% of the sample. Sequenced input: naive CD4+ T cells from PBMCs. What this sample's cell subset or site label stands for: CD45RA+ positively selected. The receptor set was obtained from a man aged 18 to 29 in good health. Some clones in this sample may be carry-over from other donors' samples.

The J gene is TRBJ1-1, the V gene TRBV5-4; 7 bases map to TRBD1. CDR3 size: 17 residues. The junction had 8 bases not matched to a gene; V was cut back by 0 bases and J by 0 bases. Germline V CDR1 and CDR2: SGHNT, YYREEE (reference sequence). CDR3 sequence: CASSLGDRARLNTEAFF. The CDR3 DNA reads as TGTGCCAGCAGCTTGGGCGACAGGGCAAGGCTGAACACTGAAGCTTTCTTT.

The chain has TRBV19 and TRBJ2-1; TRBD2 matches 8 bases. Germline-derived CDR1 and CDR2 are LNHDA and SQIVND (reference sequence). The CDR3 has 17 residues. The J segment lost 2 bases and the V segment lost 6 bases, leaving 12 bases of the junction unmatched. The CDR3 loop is CASSRGGAGVPYNEQFF. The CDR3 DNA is TGTGCCAGTAGCCGGGGGGGTGCGGGAGTTCCCTACAATGAGCAGTTCTTC. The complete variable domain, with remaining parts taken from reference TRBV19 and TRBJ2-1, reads DGGITQSPKYLFRKEGQNVTLSCEQNLNHDAMYWYRQDPGQGLRLIYYSQIVNDFQKGDIAEGYSVSREKKESFPLTVTSAQKNPTAFYLCASSRGGAGVPYNEQFFGPGTRLTVL.

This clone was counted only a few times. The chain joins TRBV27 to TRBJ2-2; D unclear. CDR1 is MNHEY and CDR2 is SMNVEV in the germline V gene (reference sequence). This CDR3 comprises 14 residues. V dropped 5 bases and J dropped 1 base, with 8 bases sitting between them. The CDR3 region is CASSKPGNTGELFF. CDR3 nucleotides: TGTGCCAGCAGTAAACCAGGGAACACCGGGGAGCTGTTTTTT.

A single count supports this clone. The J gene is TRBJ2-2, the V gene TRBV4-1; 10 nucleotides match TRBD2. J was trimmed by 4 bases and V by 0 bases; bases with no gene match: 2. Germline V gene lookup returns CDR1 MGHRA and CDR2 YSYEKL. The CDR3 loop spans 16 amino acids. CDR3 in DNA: TGCGCCAGCAGCCAAGAAGCGGGAGGGATCACCGGGGAGCTGTTTTTT. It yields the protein CASSQEAGGITGELFF.

The CDR3 DNA sequence: TGCGCCAGCAGCCAACCGAGGGTGGGGGCAAGCGACTATGGCTACACCTTC. This codes for CASSQPRVGASDYGYTF. This sequence joins TRBV4-1 and TRBJ1-2; maybe TRBD1 (6 bases). CDR3 length: 17 amino acids. V shed 2 bases and J shed 3 bases, with 19 bases lying between them. Looked up from germline, CDR1 is MGHRA and CDR2 is YSYEKL.

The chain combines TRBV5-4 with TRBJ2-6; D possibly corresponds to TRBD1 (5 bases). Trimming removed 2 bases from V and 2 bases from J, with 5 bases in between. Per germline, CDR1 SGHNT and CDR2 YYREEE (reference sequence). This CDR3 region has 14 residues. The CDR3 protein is CASSFRAGANVLTF. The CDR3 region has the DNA TGTGCCAGCAGCTTCAGGGCTGGGGCCAACGTCCTGACTTTC. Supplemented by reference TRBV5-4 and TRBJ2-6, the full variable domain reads ETGVTQSPTHLIKTRGQQVTLRCSSQSGHNTVSWYQQALGQGPQFIFQYYREEENGRGNFPPRFSGLQFPNYSSELNVNALELDDSALYLCASSFRAGANVLTFGAGSRLTVL.

CDR3 residues: CASSLYGGDNEKLFF. For the CDR3, the DNA is TGTGCCAGCAGCTTGTACGGGGGGGACAATGAAAAACTGTTTTTT. The chain joins TRBV5-8 to TRBJ1-4; D is possibly TRBD1 (5 bases). Germline V gene sequence: CDR1 SGHTS, CDR2 YDEGEE. V was trimmed by 1 base and J by 5 bases, leaving 12 bases between them. This CDR3 contains 15 residues.

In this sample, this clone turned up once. CDR3 DNA: TGCGCCAGCAGCTTCTTCAGGGGGGCGCCAGGTCATGAGCAGTTCTTC. Its protein is CASSFFRGAPGHEQFF. The V call is TRBV5-1, the J call TRBJ2-1, with a tentative D call TRBD1 (7 bases). Germline loops: CDR1 SGHRS, CDR2 YFSETQ. The CDR3 is 16 residues long. Trimming removed 2 bases at V and 8 bases at J, with 20 bases between. Variable domain in full (rest from reference TRBV5-1 and TRBJ2-1): KAGVTQTPRYLIKTRGQQVTLSCSPISGHRSVSWYQQTPGQGLQFLFEYFSETQRNKGNFPGRFSGRQFSNSRSEMNVSTLELGDSALYLCASSFFRGAPGHEQFFGPGTRLTVL.

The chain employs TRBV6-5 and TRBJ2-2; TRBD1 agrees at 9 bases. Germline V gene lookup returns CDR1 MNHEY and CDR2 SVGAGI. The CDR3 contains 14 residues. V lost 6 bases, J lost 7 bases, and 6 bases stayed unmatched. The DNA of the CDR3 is TGTGCCAGCAGACTACAGGGGGCAAACGGGGAGCTGTTTTTT. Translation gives CASRLQGANGELFF.

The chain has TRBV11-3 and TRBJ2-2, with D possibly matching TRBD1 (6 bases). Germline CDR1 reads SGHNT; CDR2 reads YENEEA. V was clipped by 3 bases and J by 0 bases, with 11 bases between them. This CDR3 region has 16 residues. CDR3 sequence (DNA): TGTGCCAGCAGCTTGGGGGCCTATGCGAACACCGGGGAGCTGTTTTTT. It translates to CASSLGAYANTGELFF.

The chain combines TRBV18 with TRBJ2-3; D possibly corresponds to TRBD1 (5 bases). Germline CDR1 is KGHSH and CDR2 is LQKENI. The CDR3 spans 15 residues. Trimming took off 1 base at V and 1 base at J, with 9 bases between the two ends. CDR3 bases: TGTGCCAGCTCACCACGACAGTTAGGCACAGATACGCAGTATTTT. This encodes CASSPRQLGTDTQYF.

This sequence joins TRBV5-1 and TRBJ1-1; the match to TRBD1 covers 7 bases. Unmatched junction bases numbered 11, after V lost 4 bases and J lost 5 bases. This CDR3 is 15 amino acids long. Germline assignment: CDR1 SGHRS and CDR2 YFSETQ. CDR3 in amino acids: CASSPTTGLSTEAFF. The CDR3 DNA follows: TGCGCCAGCAGCCCTACGACAGGGCTAAGTACTGAAGCTTTCTTT.

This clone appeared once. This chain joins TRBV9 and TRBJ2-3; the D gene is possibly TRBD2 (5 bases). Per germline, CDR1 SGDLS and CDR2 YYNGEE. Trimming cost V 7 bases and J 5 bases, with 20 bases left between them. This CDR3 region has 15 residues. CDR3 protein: CASAREGVVVDTQYF. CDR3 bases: TGTGCCAGCGCAAGAGAGGGAGTGGTCGTAGATACGCAGTATTTT.

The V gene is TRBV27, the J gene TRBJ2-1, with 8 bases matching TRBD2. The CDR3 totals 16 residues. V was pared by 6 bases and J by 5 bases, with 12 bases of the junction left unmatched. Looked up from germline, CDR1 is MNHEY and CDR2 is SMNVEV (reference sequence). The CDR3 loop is CASSPVGTRLNNEQFF. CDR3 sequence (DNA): TGTGCCAGCAGCCCCGTTGGGACTAGATTAAACAATGAGCAGTTCTTC.

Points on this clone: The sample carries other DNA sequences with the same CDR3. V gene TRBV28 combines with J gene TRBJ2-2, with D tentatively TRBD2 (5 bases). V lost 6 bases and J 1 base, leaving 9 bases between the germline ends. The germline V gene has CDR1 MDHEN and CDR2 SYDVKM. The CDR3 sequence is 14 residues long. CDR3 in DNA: TGTGCCAGCAGCCCAGGACTGAACACCGGGGAGCTGTTTTTT. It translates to CASSPGLNTGELFF.

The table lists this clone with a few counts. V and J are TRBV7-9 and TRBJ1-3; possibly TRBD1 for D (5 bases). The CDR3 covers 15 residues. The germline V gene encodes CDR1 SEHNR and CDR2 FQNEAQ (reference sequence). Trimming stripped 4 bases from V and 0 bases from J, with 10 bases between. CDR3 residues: CASSSPQDSGNTIYF. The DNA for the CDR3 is TGTGCCAGCAGCTCACCACAGGACTCTGGAAACACCATATATTTT.

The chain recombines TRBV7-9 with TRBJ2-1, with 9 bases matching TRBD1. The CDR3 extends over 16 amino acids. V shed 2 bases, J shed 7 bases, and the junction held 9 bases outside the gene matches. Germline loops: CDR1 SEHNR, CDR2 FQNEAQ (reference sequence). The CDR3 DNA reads TGTGCCAGCAGCTTATATCGGGACAGGGCGGGGAATGAGCAGTTCTTC. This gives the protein CASSLYRDRAGNEQFF.

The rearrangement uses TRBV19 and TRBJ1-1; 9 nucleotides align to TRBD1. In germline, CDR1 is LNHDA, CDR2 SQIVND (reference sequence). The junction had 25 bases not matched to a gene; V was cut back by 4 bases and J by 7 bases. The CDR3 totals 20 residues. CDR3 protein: CASSTPGTGWRRYRLGEAFF. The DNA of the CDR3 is TGTGCCAGTAGTACCCCCGGGACAGGGTGGCGGAGGTACCGACTTGGTGAAGCTTTCTTT. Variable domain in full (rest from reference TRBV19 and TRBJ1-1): DGGITQSPKYLFRKEGQNVTLSCEQNLNHDAMYWYRQDPGQGLRLIYYSQIVNDFQKGDIAEGYSVSREKKESFPLTVTSAQKNPTAFYLCASSTPGTGWRRYRLGEAFFGQGTRLTVV.